The present T cell receptor beta chain was sequenced within a study of T cells in localized non-small cell lung cancer. About this clone itself: Its antigen is currently unknown.

Repertoires were generated with immunoSEQ multiplex PCR, while TCRdb's copy carries only in-frame clones and drops some. In the table there are 25,000 to 35,000 clones, around 93% of which are singletons. Overall study findings and caveats: Without multi-region sequencing, intratumor heterogeneity could not be excluded. Adjacent lung was found to contain a median roughly 50 of the top 100 tumor clones.

Sequenced here: PBMCs, sampled before any cancer treatment. The TCR comes from a man between 40 and 70 years old with stage II lung adenocarcinoma.

CDR3: CATRGRGLGGNQPQHF. CDR3 sequence (DNA): TGTGCCACCCGTGGTCGAGGACTGGGGGGCAATCAGCCCCAGCATTTT. The J gene is TRBJ1-5, the V gene TRBV19; possible D gene TRBD1, 5 bases. V dropped 10 bases and J dropped 2 bases, with 21 bases sitting between them. Germline V lookup: CDR1 LNHDA, CDR2 SQIVND (reference sequence). The CDR3 consists of 16 residues. The variable domain in full, with the rest retrieved from reference TRBV19 and TRBJ1-5, is DGGITQSPKYLFRKEGQNVTLSCEQNLNHDAMYWYRQDPGQGLRLIYYSQIVNDFQKGDIAEGYSVSREKKESFPLTVTSAQKNPTAFYLCATRGRGLGGNQPQHFGDGTRLSIL.